This T cell receptor beta chain derives from a study of CXCR3-negative and CXCR3-positive naive CD8 T cells. For this clonotype: What it recognizes is unknown.

Naive CD8+ T cells had a CD45RO-CCR7+CD27+CD95- phenotype. UMI-tagged TRB cDNA libraries were built via 5' RACE. With the 5' RACE reads reprocessed, TCRdb shows one record per CDR3 protein and no DNA. In all, the sample yields about 40,000 distinct CDR3 sequences. Study-wide results and limits: Similar TRBV-TRBJ usage was seen in naive cells (both CXCR3-negative and CXCR3-positive), but memory cells differed.

CDR3 length: 14 residues. From germline, CDR1 is SQVTM and CDR2 ANQGSEA. The sequence was collected from a human donor in good health. Some clones in this sample may be carry-over from other donors' samples. The rearrangement links TRBV29-1 to TRBJ2-2. The sample consisted of naive CXCR3- CD8+ T cells from blood. Subset given: CD45RO-CCR7+CD27+CD95- naive CD8+ T cells lacking CXCR3 (TNR3-). This chain's CDR3 is CSVEDVANTGELFF.